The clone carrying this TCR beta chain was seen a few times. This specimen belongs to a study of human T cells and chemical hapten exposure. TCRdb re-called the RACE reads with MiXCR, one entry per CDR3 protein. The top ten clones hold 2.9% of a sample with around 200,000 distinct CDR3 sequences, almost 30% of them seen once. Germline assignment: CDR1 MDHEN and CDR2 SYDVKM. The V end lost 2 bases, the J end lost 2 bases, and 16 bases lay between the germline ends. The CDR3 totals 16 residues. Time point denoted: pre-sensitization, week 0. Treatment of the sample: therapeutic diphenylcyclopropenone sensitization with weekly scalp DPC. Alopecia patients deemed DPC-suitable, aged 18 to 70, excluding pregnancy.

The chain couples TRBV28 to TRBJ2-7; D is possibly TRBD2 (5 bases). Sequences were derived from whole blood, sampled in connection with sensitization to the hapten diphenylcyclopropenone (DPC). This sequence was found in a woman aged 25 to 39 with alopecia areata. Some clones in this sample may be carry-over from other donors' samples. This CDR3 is CASSLSAAGVTYEQYF. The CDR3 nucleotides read TGTGCCAGCAGTTTAAGTGCGGCGGGTGTAACCTACGAGCAGTACTTC. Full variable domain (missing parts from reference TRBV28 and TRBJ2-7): DVKVTQSSRYLVKRTGEKVFLECVQDMDHENMFWYRQDPGLGLRLIYFSYDVKMKEKGDIPEGYSVSREKKERFSLILESASTNQTSMYLCASSLSAAGVTYEQYFGPGTRLTVT.